What follows are 31 T cell receptor beta chains derived from one specimen sequenced in a study of blood T cell repertoires in COVID-19. TCRdb's table, derived via immunoSEQ multiplex PCR, lists solely in-frame clones and lacks some. In the table there are a few hundred thousand clones, around 87% of which are singletons. Sequencing was performed on peripheral blood. The receptors derive from a woman in her forties or fifties with acute or convalescent COVID-19.

The chain joins TRBV9 to TRBJ2-1, with 10 bases identical to TRBD1. The CDR3 spans 16 residues. Germline trimming cut 3 bases from V and 6 bases from J; bases unmatched to any gene: 9. Germline V CDR1 and CDR2: SGDLS, YYNGEE. CDR3 in DNA: TGTGCCAGCAGCGGCAGCCTCCGGACAGGGGGCAATGAGCAGTTCTTC. Encoded protein: CASSGSLRTGGNEQFF.

This clone was observed once. The chain is built from TRBV2 and TRBJ1-6; 8 bases match TRBD1. Losses at the gene ends were 5 bases for V and 0 bases for J; bases not matched to a gene: 12. This CDR3 comprises 19 residues. Germline loops: CDR1 SNHLY, CDR2 FYNNEI. The CDR3 reads CASSHRGSSLSSYNSPLHF. The CDR3 DNA follows: TGTGCCAGCAGTCACAGGGGGTCATCCTTAAGCTCCTATAATTCACCCCTCCACTTT.

The V and J genes are TRBV6-5 and TRBJ1-2; 9 bases agree with TRBD1. Trimming took 6 bases from V and 8 from J; bases not matched to a gene: 7. The CDR3 length is 13 residues. Germline CDR1 and CDR2: MNHEY and SVGAGI. The CDR3 nucleotides read TGTGCCAGCAGCCTGGGACAGGGCTGGGGCTACACCTTC. Translation gives CASSLGQGWGYTF.

The chain has TRBV3-1 (or the pseudogene TRBV3-2) and TRBJ1-4, with TRBD1 matching 12 bases. The CDR3 runs 17 residues. Germline assignment: CDR1 LGHDT and CDR2 YNNKEL (reference sequence). V lost 5 bases and J lost 8; bases outside the gene matches: 12. The CDR3 coding sequence is TGTGCCAGCAGCTCGCGGGACAGGGGGCGCTGGTTGGAAAAACTGTTTTTT. Amino acids: CASSSRDRGRWLEKLFF.

This chain links TRBV2 with TRBJ1-5; the D gene is possibly TRBD1 (6 bases). The V and J ends lost 7 bases and 4 bases respectively, with 17 bases between them. CDR1 SNHLY and CDR2 FYNNEI come from the germline V gene. The CDR3 runs to 15 residues. The CDR3 region is CASTYQTGGNQPQHF. The DNA of the CDR3 is TGTGCCAGCACTTACCAGACAGGCGGGAATCAGCCCCAGCATTTT. The complete variable domain, with remaining parts taken from reference TRBV2 and TRBJ1-5, reads EPEVTQTPSHQVTQMGQEVILRCVPISNHLYFYWYRQILGQKVEFLVSFYNNEISEKSEIFDDQFSVERPDGSNFTLKIRSTKLEDSAMYFCASTYQTGGNQPQHFGDGTRLSIL.

About this clone itself: Other nucleotide sequences from this sample produce the same CDR3. The chain carries TRBV5-1 and TRBJ1-1; the match to TRBD1 covers 7 bases. CDR3 size: 14 residues. Germline CDR1 reads SGHRS; CDR2 reads YFSETQ. The V segment lost 3 bases and the J segment 0 bases; nucleotides outside the gene matches: 2. CDR3 residues: CASSWGQLNTEAFF. The CDR3 DNA reads TGCGCCAGCAGCTGGGGACAGTTGAACACTGAAGCTTTCTTT.

This chain joins TRBV7-2 and TRBJ2-4; 8 positions match TRBD1. V gave up 5 bases and J gave up 10 bases; unmatched junction bases: 10. Germline CDR1 reads SGHTA; CDR2 reads FQGNSA. The CDR3 contains 14 residues. The CDR3 here is CASSEDREKGIQYF. CDR3 nucleotide sequence: TGTGCCAGCAGCGAGGACAGGGAGAAAGGTATTCAGTACTTC.

This rearrangement joins TRBV27 to TRBJ2-1, with 8 bases identical to TRBD2. Germline loops: CDR1 MNHEY, CDR2 SMNVEV (reference sequence). There are 15 residues in the CDR3. The junction had 9 bases not matched to a gene; V was cut back by 6 bases and J by 5 bases. The CDR3, as DNA: TGTGCCAGCAGGGGGGGACTAGGAGGTGACAATGAGCAGTTCTTC. It is translated as CASRGGLGGDNEQFF.

This clone was detected only once. The genes are TRBV28 and TRBJ1-6, with D perhaps TRBD1 (5 bases). Germline V gives CDR1 MDHEN, CDR2 SYDVKM. V gave up 3 bases and J gave up 4 bases, with 13 bases separating them. This CDR3 spans 16 amino acids. CDR3 coding DNA: TGTGCCAGCAGTTTTAAGGGCAGGGATTATAATTCACCCCTCCACTTT. This gives the protein CASSFKGRDYNSPLHF. Supplemented by reference TRBV28 and TRBJ1-6, the full variable domain reads DVKVTQSSRYLVKRTGEKVFLECVQDMDHENMFWYRQDPGLGLRLIYFSYDVKMKEKGDIPEGYSVSREKKERFSLILESASTNQTSMYLCASSFKGRDYNSPLHFGNGTRLTVT.

The chain links TRBV5-5 to TRBJ1-4; 7 bases map to TRBD1. With V trimmed by 4 bases and J by 7 bases, 10 bases remained unmatched. The CDR3 is 15 amino acids. Germline-derived CDR1 and CDR2 are SGHKS and YYEKEE (reference sequence). Here the CDR3 reads CASSRLTGKGEKLFF. CDR3 sequence (DNA): TGTGCCAGCAGCCGCCTGACAGGGAAAGGTGAAAAACTGTTTTTT.

This clone was detected a few times. V gene TRBV5-1 combines with J gene TRBJ1-2; D is uncertain. Germline V gene data show CDR1 as SGHRS and CDR2 as YFSETQ. V was trimmed by 0 bases and J by 8 bases, leaving 8 bases between them. This CDR3 is built from 12 residues. This CDR3 reads CASSLDSWGYTF. The CDR3 DNA is TGCGCCAGCAGCTTGGACAGCTGGGGCTACACCTTC.

The CDR3 DNA is TGTGCCAGCTCACCACTCCTTATCCCGGGAGAAAAACTGTTTTTT. It translates to CASSPLLIPGEKLFF. The chain links TRBV18 to TRBJ1-4, with no clear D. Germline loops: CDR1 KGHSH, CDR2 LQKENI. This CDR3 is 15 amino acids long. V lost 1 base and J lost 8, with 14 bases in between.

This chain links TRBV5-1 with TRBJ1-1; D might be TRBD1 (6 bases). The CDR3 is 12 residues long. Trimming shortened V by 3 bases and J by 5 bases, and 8 bases separated the two germline ends. Germline lookup yields CDR1 SGHRS and CDR2 YFSETQ. CDR3 bases: TGCGCCAGCAGCTCCCAGGGGACTGAAGCTTTCTTT. Its protein product is CASSSQGTEAFF.

The chain has TRBV9 and TRBJ1-2; 10 bases line up with TRBD1. CDR1 is SGDLS and CDR2 is YYNGEE in the germline V gene. V trimming: 5 bases; J trimming: 5 bases; junction bases outside the gene matches: 9. The CDR3 covers 15 residues. CDR3 sequence (DNA): TGTGCCAGCAGAACCGGACAGGGGGAAATTTATGGCTACACCTTC. Amino acids: CASRTGQGEIYGYTF.

This clone was seen a few times. V gene TRBV5-1 combines with J gene TRBJ2-3; 8 bases line up with TRBD1. The CDR3 totals 14 residues. The germline V gene encodes CDR1 SGHRS and CDR2 YFSETQ. With V trimmed by 4 bases and J by 2 bases, 3 bases remained unmatched. The CDR3 DNA reads TGCGCCAGCAGCATGGGACAGGCCACAGATACGCAGTATTTT. Its protein is CASSMGQATDTQYF.

V is TRBV30 and J is TRBJ2-7; TRBD2 matches at 7 bases. V gave up 1 base and J gave up 3 bases; unmatched junction bases: 3. Germline CDR1 and CDR2: GTSNPN and SVGIG (reference sequence). The CDR3 has 13 amino acids. As DNA, the CDR3 is TGTGCCTGGAGTGAAGGGACTATCTACGAGCAGTACTTC. Protein product: CAWSEGTIYEQYF.

The rearrangement joins TRBV5-1 to TRBJ2-1; D is undetermined. Germline V CDR1 and CDR2: SGHRS, YFSETQ. The CDR3 is 14 residues long. Trimming removed 9 bases from V and 2 bases from J, with 15 bases in between. The CDR3 DNA is TGCGCCACTTCGAGGCAACCGACCTACAATGAGCAGTTCTTC. Protein: CATSRQPTYNEQFF.

The CDR3 bases are TGTGCCACCAGCAGAGGTCCTCCTTGGCCGCCTCGCAATTCACCCCTCCACTTT. This sequence encodes CATSRGPPWPPRNSPLHF. The chain has TRBV15 and TRBJ1-6; D unresolved. Germline CDR1 reads LNHNV; CDR2 reads YYDKDF (reference sequence). CDR3 length: 18 amino acids. Trimming left V 1 base short and J 7 bases short, with 20 bases between.

The chain is built from TRBV28 and TRBJ1-4, with D unclear. V lost 4 bases and J 7 bases, leaving 10 bases between the germline ends. From germline, CDR1 is MDHEN and CDR2 SYDVKM. The CDR3 sequence is 13 residues long. The DNA for the CDR3 is TGTGCCAGCAGTTCCCTCCTAGGTGAAAAACTGTTTTTT. Translating gives CASSSLLGEKLFF.

The V call is TRBV7-2, the J call TRBJ2-1; TRBD2 aligns across 10 bases. Germline CDR1 and CDR2: SGHTA and FQGNSA. V trimming: 1 base; J trimming: 10 bases; junction bases outside the gene matches: 1. The CDR3 contains 13 residues. DNA of the CDR3: TGTGCCAGCAGCTTAGGACTAGCGGGCGAGCAGTTCTTC. This translates into CASSLGLAGEQFF.

V and J are TRBV3-1 (or the pseudogene TRBV3-2) and TRBJ2-3; 9 bases are shared with TRBD2. The CDR3 extends over 15 amino acids. Trimming removed 4 bases from V and 6 bases from J; junction bases left unmatched: 8. Germline CDR1 LGHDT, CDR2 YNNKEL (reference sequence). The CDR3, as DNA: TGTGCCAGCAGCCCCCGAGCGGGAGGTAGGGATACGCAGTATTTT. The encoded protein is CASSPRAGGRDTQYF.

This chain links TRBV28 with TRBJ1-1; 7 bases fit TRBD1. The length of the CDR3 is 15 residues. V dropped 5 bases and J dropped 3; count of bases not matched to a gene: 9. In germline, CDR1 is MDHEN, CDR2 SYDVKM. Here the CDR3 reads CASSTYRGVYTEAFF. CDR3 DNA sequence: TGTGCCAGCAGTACCTACAGGGGTGTGTACACTGAAGCTTTCTTT.

The chain combines TRBV7-2 with TRBJ1-2; possibly TRBD1 for D (5 bases). Germline loops: CDR1 SGHTA, CDR2 FQGNSA. The CDR3 consists of 14 residues. V was clipped by 1 base and J by 6 bases, with 12 bases between them. The CDR3 nucleotides read TGTGCCAGCAGCTTAGATGCAGGGAGGGATGGCTACACCTTC. Protein sequence: CASSLDAGRDGYTF.

The chain joins TRBV11-2 to TRBJ2-7; no reliable D call. Germline CDR1 and CDR2: SGHAT and FQNNGV. V was clipped by 6 bases and J by 3 bases, with 9 bases between them. This CDR3 region has 12 residues. Written as DNA, the CDR3 is TGTGCCAGCAGTCCACTCCACTACGAGCAGTACTTC. The encoded protein is CASSPLHYEQYF.

The chain joins TRBV2 to TRBJ2-7; 8 nucleotides agree with TRBD2. CDR3 size: 13 residues. J was trimmed by 6 bases and V by 7 bases; bases with no gene match: 8. Germline CDR1 reads SNHLY; CDR2 reads FYNNEI. DNA of the CDR3: TGTGCCAGCAATCGGGGTGCGGGAGGCGAGCAGTACTTC. Protein product: CASNRGAGGEQYF.

This clone showed up just a few times. The chain has TRBV28 and TRBJ1-2; tentative D call: TRBD1 (5 bases). The germline gives CDR1 MDHEN, CDR2 SYDVKM. Trimming removed 6 bases at V and 4 bases at J, with 12 bases between. CDR3 length equals 13 residues. As DNA, the CDR3 is TGTGCCAGCAGAGTCGGGGGTTCCTATGGCTACACCTTC. It specifies CASRVGGSYGYTF.

V and J are TRBV14 and TRBJ1-2, with D tentatively TRBD1 (6 bases). Deletions cut 0 bases from V and 2 bases from J, with 10 bases between. The CDR3 has 15 residues. Germline CDR1 and CDR2: SGHDN and FVKESK. The CDR3: CASSQDSRGNYGYTF. The CDR3 coding sequence is TGTGCCAGCAGCCAAGATTCCAGGGGAAACTATGGCTACACCTTC.

The chain employs TRBV6-6 and TRBJ2-1; 13 bases agree with TRBD2. The CDR3 runs 15 residues. The germline gives CDR1 MNHNY, CDR2 SVGAGI (reference sequence). After removal of 5 bases from V and 9 bases from J, the junction contained 7 bases not matched to a gene. The CDR3 sequence is CASSRGLAGVSEQFF. The DNA for the CDR3 is TGTGCCAGCAGTCGAGGACTAGCGGGAGTCAGTGAGCAGTTCTTC.

The chain carries TRBV9 and TRBJ2-1; D is ambiguous. The germline CDR1 and CDR2 sequences are SGDLS and YYNGEE. This CDR3 has 13 amino acids. V was pared by 0 bases and J by 4 bases, with 5 bases between. CDR3 sequence: CASSVDLYNEQFF. CDR3 bases: TGTGCCAGCAGCGTAGACTTATACAATGAGCAGTTCTTC.

The chain recombines TRBV7-3 with TRBJ2-7; TRBD2 matches 12 bases. This CDR3 contains 16 residues. V lost 1 base, J lost 4 bases, and 5 bases stayed unmatched. Germline lookup yields CDR1 SGHTA and CDR2 FQGTGA. CDR3 DNA: TGTGCCAGCAGCTTAAGTCTAGCGGGAGGGCAGTACGAGCAGTACTTC. This codes for CASSLSLAGGQYEQYF.

The chain's CDR3 is CAWSPRQGINEKLFF. The CDR3 coding sequence is TGTGCCTGGAGTCCCCGACAGGGGATTAATGAAAAACTGTTTTTT. The V gene is TRBV30, the J gene TRBJ1-4, with 8 bases aligning to TRBD1. The CDR3 spans 15 residues. The trim removed 2 bases at V and 4 bases at J, leaving 6 bases unmatched. Germline values: CDR1 GTSNPN, CDR2 SVGIG (reference sequence). Based on the CDR3 plus reference TRBV30 and TRBJ1-4, the full variable domain is SQTIHQWPATLVQPVGSPLSLECTVEGTSNPNLYWYRQAAGRGLQLLFYSVGIGQISSEVPQNLSASRPQDRQFILSSKKLLLSDSGFYLCAWSPRQGINEKLFFGSGTQLSVL.